This TCR beta chain is from a study of OX40 agonist ivuxolimab in advanced cancers. On the study more broadly: Patients achieving partial responses numbered three: one hepatocellular carcinoma case and two cutaneous melanoma cases. Study results and caveats: Certain nonresponders likewise exhibited a low normalized T-cell clonal expansion. The antigen specificity of the peripheral T cells (those that were expanded) was not determined.

Points on this clone: No antigen is known for it.

Some clones are missing from TCRdb's copy, which holds only in-frame ones; the method was immunoSEQ multiplex PCR. The repertoire has 14,000 or so clones, 76% of them found once; the top ten carry approximately 15%. Trimming stripped 0 bases from V and 4 bases from J, with 3 bases between. Germline V CDR1 and CDR2: LNHNV, YYDKDF (reference sequence). The length of the CDR3 is 13 residues. The chain is built from TRBV15 and TRBJ2-2, with D unclear. The origin of this receptor is an adult with an advanced solid tumor such as melanoma, head and neck, liver or kidney cancer. This sample comprised CD4+ or CD8+ T cells sorted from blood, obtained in a trial of the OX40 agonist ivuxolimab. CDR3 in DNA: TGTGCCACCAGCAGAGAGGGCACCGGGGAGCTGTTTTTT. As protein: CATSREGTGELFF.